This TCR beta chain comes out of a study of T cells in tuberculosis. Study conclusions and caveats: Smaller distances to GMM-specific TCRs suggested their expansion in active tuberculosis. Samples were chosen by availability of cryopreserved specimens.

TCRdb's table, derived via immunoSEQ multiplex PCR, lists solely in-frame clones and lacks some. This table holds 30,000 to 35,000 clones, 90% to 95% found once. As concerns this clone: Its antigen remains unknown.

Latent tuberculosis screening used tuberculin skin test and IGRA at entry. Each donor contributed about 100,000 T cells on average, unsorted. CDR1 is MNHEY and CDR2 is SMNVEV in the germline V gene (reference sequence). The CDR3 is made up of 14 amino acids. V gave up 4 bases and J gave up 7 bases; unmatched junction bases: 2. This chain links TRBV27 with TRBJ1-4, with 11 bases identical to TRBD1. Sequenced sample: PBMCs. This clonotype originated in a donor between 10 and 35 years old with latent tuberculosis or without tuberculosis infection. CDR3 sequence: CASSWDRGSEKLFF. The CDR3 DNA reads TGTGCCAGCAGTTGGGACAGGGGGAGTGAAAAACTGTTTTTT.